The source of this TCR beta chain is a study of tumor-infiltrating lymphocytes in primary liver carcinoma. Between roughly 20 and 31 mg of unsorted bulk tissue served as the source from which RNA and DNA were co-extracted. Each tumor had five separate regions sampled. The authors made TCR beta cDNA from approximately 490 ng total RNA with a constant-region primer. A slightly modified ARM-PCR protocol with three nested multiplex PCR rounds produced these TCR beta libraries. Rounds one and two of PCR, each of roughly 10 cycles, were primed with TRBV1-TRBV30 forward primers and a C-beta reverse primer. MiXCR, run by TCRdb on the multiplex PCR reads, gives a single entry per CDR3 protein. The repertoire holds about 210,000 distinct CDR3 sequences, with about 82% as singletons. Germline V gene data show CDR1 as KGHDR and CDR2 as SFDVKD. The CDR3 has 17 amino acids. Findings of the study overall: Tumor-adjacent and tumor-blood pairs displayed less overlap than did pairs of tumor regions. Only about 7-25% of top clones showed up in all five tumor regions.

Only one count was recorded for this clonotype. Its target is unknown. One junction end does not reproduce the germline sequence, and a read error may be involved. The TCR sequence derives from a man aged 40-55 years with primary liver carcinoma and hepatitis B virus infection. This sequence joins TRBV24-1 and TRBJ2-1, with 7 positions matching TRBD2. Sequencing input: tumor tissue from primary liver carcinoma. For the CDR3, the DNA is TGTGCCACCAGTGATGGGGCTAGCGGAGTCTCCTACGATGAGCAGTTCTTC. It codes for CATSDGASGVSYDEQFF.